This T cell receptor (beta chain) was recovered during a study of cytomegalovirus exposure and HLA in healthy donors. Unrecorded immune exposure was likely among donors, who were nominally healthy when sampled. Both 60 Vbeta primers and 13 Jbeta primers went into the PCR. As processed by the authors: As a later analysis found, there were approximately 80 million unique TCR beta chains, of which roughly 11 million were shared. The table came from immunoSEQ multiplex PCR; TCRdb's copy has only in-frame clones and leaves some out. That table supplies the V and J calls and clone size; D and trimming were determined from the DNA. The table lists almost 200,000 clones, around 79% of them singletons, with nearly 0.4% in the top ten. V lost 1 base and J 4 bases, leaving 20 bases between the germline ends. This CDR3 region has 17 residues. Germline-derived CDR1 and CDR2 are SGHTA and FQGNSA. Regarding the study as a whole: Donors belonging to an Asian-associated ancestry cluster reportedly showed fewer N-insertions in productive TCRs than the 666-donor mean, according to what a later analysis found. Researchers reported that three CMV-associated chains were confirmed in vitro as CMV antigen-specific.

To note about this clone: Its antigen is unidentified.

This receptor was taken from a male donor in good health and CMV-seropositive. This rearrangement joins TRBV7-2 to TRBJ2-7; a weak D match, TRBD2 (7 bases). The source material was PBMCs. CDR3 nucleotide sequence: TGTGCCAGCAGCTTAGAGGACGGGTGGGGGCGGGAGTACGAGCAGTACTTC. This translates into CASSLEDGWGREYEQYF. The full variable domain, in which reference TRBV7-2 and TRBJ2-7 provide the parts outside the CDR3, is GAGVSQSPSNKVTEKGKDVELRCDPISGHTALYWYRQSLGQGLEFLIYFQGNSAPDKSGLPSDRFSAERTGGSVSTLTIQRTQQEDSAVYLCASSLEDGWGREYEQYFGPGTRLTVT.